This T cell receptor beta chain comes out of a study of T cell repertoires in cytomegalovirus infection. General study points: The ex vivo response was dominated by HLA-C-restricted CMV-specific TCR beta clonotypes. Cumulative frequency of public TCR beta families picked out carriers of CMV plus the relevant HLA.

TCRdb fed the reads into MiXCR, producing one record per CDR3 protein. The top ten hold roughly 65% of the sample, which has tens of thousands of distinct CDR3 sequences, 28% seen once. Germline V CDR1 and CDR2: DFQATT, SNEGSKA (reference sequence). Trimming cost V 5 bases and J 7 bases, with 14 bases left between them. The CDR3 is 12 residues long. Turning to this clonotype: Its antigen is currently unknown.

The rearrangement links TRBV20-1 to TRBJ1-2, with D unclear. The receptor was derived from a human donor in good health (CMV status not recorded). Some clones in this sample may be carry-over from other donors' samples. Sequenced here: CD8+ T cells from cultured PBMCs, sampled from culture after CMV antigen stimulation. The CDR3: CSAWDSYLGYTF. The DNA of the CDR3 is TGCAGTGCTTGGGATTCATACCTTGGCTACACCTTC.